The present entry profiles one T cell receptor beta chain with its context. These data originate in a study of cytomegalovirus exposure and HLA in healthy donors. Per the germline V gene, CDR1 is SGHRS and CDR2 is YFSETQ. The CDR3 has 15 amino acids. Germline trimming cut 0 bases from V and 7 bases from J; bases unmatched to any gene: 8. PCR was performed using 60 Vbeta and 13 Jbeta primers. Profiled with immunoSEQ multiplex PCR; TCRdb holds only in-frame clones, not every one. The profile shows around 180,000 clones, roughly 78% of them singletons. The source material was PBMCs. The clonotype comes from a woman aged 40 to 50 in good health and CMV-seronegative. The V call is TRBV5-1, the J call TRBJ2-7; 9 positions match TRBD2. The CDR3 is CASSLELAGVEEQYF. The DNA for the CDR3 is TGCGCCAGCAGCTTGGAGTTAGCGGGAGTGGAAGAGCAGTACTTC.